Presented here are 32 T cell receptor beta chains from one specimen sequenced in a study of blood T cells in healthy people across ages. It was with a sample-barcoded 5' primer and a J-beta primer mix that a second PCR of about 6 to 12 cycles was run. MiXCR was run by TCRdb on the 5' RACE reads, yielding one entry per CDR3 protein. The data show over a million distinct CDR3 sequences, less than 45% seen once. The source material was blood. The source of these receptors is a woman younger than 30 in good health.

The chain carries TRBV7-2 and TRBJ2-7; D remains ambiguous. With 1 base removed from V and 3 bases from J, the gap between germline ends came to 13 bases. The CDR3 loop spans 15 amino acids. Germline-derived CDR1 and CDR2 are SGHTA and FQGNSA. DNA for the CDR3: TGTGCCAGCAGCTTAGAAGTAGCAGTTTACTACGAGCAGTACTTC. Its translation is CASSLEVAVYYEQYF.

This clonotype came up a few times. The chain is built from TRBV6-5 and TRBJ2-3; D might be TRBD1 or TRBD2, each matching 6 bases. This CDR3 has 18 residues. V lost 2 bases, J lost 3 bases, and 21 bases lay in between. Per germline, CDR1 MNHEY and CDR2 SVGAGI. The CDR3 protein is CASSYPGVIGTLTDTQYF. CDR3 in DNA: TGTGCCAGCAGTTACCCAGGGGTCATCGGGACTTTAACAGATACGCAGTATTTT.

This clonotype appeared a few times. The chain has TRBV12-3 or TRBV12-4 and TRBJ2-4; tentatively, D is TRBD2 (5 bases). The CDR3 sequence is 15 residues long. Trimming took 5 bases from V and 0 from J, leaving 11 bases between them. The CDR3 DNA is TGTGCCAGCAGTCTGGGCCGGGGAGCCAAAAACATTCAGTACTTC. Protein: CASSLGRGAKNIQYF.

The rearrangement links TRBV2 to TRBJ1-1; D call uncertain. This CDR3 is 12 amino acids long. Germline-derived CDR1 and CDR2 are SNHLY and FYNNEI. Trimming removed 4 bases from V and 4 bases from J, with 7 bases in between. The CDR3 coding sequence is TGTGCCAGCAGTGGCGAAAGCACTGAAGCTTTCTTT. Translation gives CASSGESTEAFF.

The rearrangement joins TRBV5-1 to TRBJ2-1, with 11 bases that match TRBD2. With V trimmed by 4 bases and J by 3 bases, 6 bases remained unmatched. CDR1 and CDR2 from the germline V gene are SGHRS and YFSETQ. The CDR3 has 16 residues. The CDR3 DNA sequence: TGCGCCAGCAGCCTCACTAGCGGGAGTTTCTACAATGAGCAGTTCTTC. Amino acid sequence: CASSLTSGSFYNEQFF.

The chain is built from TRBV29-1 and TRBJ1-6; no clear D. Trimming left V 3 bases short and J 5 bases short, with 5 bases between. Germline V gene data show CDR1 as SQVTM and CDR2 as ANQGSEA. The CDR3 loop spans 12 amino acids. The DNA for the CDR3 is TGCAGCGTTGACGGGGATAATTCACCCCTCCACTTT. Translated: CSVDGDNSPLHF.

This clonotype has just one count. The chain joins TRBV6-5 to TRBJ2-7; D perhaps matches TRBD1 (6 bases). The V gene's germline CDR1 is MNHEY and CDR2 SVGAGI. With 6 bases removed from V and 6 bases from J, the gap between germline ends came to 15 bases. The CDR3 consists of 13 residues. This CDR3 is CASRAGVLGEQYF. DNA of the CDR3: TGTGCCAGCAGGGCAGGGGTTTTGGGCGAGCAGTACTTC.

The CDR3 sequence: CASSATSPNEQYF. CDR3 nucleotide sequence: TGTGCCAGCAGCGCGACTAGCCCTAACGAGCAGTACTTC. The chain couples TRBV7-9 to TRBJ2-7; 7 bases map to TRBD2. Germline lookup yields CDR1 SEHNR and CDR2 FQNEAQ (reference sequence). Losses at the gene ends were 5 bases for V and 5 bases for J; bases not matched to a gene: 6. The CDR3 is 13 residues long. Looking up the rest from reference TRBV7-9 and TRBJ2-7 gives the full variable domain: DTGVSQNPRHKITKRGQNVTFRCDPISEHNRLYWYRQTLGQGPEFLTYFQNEAQLEKSRLLSDRFSAERPKGSFSTLEIQRTEQGDSAMYLCASSATSPNEQYFGPGTRLTVT.

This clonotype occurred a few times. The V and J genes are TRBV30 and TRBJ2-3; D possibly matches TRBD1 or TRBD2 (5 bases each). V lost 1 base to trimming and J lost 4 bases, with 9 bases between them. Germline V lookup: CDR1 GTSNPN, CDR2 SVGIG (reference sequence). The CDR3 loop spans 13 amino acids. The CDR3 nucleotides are TGTGCCTGGAGTGGGGGACGGCCAGATACGCAGTATTTT. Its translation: CAWSGGRPDTQYF.

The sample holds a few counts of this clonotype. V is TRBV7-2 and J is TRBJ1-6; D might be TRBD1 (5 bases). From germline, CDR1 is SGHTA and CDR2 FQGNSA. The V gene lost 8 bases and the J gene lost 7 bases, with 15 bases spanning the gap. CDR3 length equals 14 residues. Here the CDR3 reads CASAMSGSNSPLHF. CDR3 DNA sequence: TGTGCCAGCGCCATGTCAGGGTCCAATTCACCCCTCCACTTT.

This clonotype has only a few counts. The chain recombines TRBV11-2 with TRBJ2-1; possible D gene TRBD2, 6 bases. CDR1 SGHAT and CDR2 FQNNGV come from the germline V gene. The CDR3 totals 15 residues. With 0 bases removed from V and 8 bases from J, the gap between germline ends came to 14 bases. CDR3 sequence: CASSLEDYPRDEQFF. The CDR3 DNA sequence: TGTGCCAGCAGCTTAGAGGACTACCCCCGGGATGAGCAGTTCTTC.

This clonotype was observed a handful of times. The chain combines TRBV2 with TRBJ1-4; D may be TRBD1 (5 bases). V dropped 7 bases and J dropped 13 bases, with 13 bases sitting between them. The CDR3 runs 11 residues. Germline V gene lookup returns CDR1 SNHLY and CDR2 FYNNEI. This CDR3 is CASNFRAGLFF. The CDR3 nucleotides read TGTGCCAGCAACTTCAGGGCGGGACTGTTTTTT.

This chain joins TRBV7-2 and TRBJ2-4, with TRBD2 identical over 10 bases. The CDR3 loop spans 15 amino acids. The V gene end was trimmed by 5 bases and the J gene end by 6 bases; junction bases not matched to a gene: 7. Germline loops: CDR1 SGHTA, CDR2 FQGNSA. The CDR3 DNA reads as TGTGCCAGCAGCCCAGCGGGGGGGCCTGGAAACATTCAGTACTTC. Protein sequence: CASSPAGGPGNIQYF.

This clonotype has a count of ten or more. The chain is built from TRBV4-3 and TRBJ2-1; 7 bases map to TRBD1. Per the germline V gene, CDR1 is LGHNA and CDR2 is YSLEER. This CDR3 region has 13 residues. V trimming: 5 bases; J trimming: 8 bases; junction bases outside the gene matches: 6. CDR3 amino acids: CASSSGQWYEQFF. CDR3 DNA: TGCGCCAGCAGCTCGGGACAGTGGTATGAGCAGTTCTTC.

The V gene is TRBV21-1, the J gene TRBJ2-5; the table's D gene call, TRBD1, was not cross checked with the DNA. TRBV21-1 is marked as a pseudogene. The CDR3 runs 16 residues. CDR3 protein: CASSKRGTAGKETQYF. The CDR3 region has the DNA TGTGCCAGCAGCAAAAGAGGGACAGCCGGCAAAGAGACCCAGTACTTC.

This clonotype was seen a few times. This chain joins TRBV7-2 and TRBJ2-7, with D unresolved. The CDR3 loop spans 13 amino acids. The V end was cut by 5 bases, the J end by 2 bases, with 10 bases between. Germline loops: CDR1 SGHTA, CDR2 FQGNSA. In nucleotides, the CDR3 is TGTGCCAGCAGCGTGGTTCGGGCCTACGAGCAGTACTTC. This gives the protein CASSVVRAYEQYF. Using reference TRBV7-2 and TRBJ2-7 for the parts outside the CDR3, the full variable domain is GAGVSQSPSNKVTEKGKDVELRCDPISGHTALYWYRQSLGQGLEFLIYFQGNSAPDKSGLPSDRFSAERTGGSVSTLTIQRTQQEDSAVYLCASSVVRAYEQYFGPGTRLTVT.

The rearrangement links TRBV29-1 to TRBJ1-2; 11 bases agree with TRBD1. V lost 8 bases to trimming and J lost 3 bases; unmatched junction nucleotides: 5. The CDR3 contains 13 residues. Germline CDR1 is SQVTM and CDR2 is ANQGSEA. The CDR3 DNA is TGCAGCTCATGGACAGGGGGCTACTATGGCTACACCTTC. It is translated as CSSWTGGYYGYTF. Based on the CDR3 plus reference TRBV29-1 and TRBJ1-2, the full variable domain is SAVISQKPSRDICQRGTSLTIQCQVDSQVTMMFWYRQQPGQSLTLIATANQGSEATYESGFVIDKFPISRPNLTFSTLTVSNMSPEDSSIYLCSSWTGGYYGYTFGSGTRLTVV.

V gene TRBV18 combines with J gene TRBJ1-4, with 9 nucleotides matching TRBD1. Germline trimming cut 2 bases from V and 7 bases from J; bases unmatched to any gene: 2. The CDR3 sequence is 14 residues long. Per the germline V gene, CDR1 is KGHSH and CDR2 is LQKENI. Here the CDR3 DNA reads TGTGCCAGCTCACCAGGGGACAGGGCTGAAAAACTGTTTTTT. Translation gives CASSPGDRAEKLFF.

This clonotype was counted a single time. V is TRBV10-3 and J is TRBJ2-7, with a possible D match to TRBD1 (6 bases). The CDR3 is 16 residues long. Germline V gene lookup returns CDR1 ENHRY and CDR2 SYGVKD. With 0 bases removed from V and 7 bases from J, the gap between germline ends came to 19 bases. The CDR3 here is CAISESSGVVYNEQYF. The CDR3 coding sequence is TGTGCCATCAGTGAGTCCTCAGGGGTGGTATACAATGAGCAGTACTTC.

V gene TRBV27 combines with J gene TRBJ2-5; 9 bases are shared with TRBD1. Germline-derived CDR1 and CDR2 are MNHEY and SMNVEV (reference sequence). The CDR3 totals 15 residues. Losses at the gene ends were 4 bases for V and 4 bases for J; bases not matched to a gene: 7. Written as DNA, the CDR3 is TGTGCCAGCAGTTCCGGGACAGGGCCGGGAGAGACCCAGTACTTC. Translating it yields CASSSGTGPGETQYF.

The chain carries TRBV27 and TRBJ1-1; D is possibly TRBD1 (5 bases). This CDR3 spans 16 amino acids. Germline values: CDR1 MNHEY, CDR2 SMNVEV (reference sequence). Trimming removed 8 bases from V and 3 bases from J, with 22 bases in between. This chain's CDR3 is CASLLRAHLTDTEAFF. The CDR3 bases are TGTGCCAGCCTACTCAGGGCCCACCTGACGGACACTGAAGCTTTCTTT.

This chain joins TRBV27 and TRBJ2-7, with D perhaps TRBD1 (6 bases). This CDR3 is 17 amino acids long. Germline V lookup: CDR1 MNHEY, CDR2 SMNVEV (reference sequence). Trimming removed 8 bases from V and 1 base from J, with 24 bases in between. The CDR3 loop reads CASAAQTPHQGSYEQYF. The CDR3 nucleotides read TGTGCCAGCGCCGCACAGACCCCACACCAGGGGTCCTACGAGCAGTACTTC.

The CDR3 loop reads CASSLVNSNNPYEQYF. CDR3 in DNA: TGTGCCAGCAGCTTAGTTAACTCTAATAACCCCTACGAGCAGTACTTC. V usage is TRBV7-2 and J usage is TRBJ2-7; no reliable D call. The V gene lost 1 base and the J gene lost 2 bases, with 15 bases spanning the gap. Germline V gene sequence: CDR1 SGHTA, CDR2 FQGNSA. This CDR3 is 16 amino acids long. The entire variable domain, with the rest obtained from reference TRBV7-2 and TRBJ2-7, is as follows: GAGVSQSPSNKVTEKGKDVELRCDPISGHTALYWYRQSLGQGLEFLIYFQGNSAPDKSGLPSDRFSAERTGGSVSTLTIQRTQQEDSAVYLCASSLVNSNNPYEQYFGPGTRLTVT.

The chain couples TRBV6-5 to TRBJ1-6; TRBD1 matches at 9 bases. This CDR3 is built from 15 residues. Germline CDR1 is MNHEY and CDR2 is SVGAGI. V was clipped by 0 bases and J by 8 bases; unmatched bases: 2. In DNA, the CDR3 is TGTGCCAGCAGTTACTCTAACAGGGGGCATTCACCCCTCCACTTT. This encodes CASSYSNRGHSPLHF.

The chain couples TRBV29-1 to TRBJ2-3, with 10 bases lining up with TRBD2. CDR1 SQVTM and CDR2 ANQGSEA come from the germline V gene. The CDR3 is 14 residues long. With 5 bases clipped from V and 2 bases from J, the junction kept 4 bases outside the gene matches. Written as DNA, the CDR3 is TGCAGCGTTTCGACTAGCGGGCTCACAGATACGCAGTATTTT. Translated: CSVSTSGLTDTQYF.

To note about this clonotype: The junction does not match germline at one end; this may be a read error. The CDR3, as DNA: TGTGCCAGCAGCACCACCCATTCCTCCTACGAGCGGTACTTC. It encodes CASSTTHSSYERYF. The chain carries TRBV7-2 and TRBJ2-7; no definite D call. Germline V gene sequence: CDR1 SGHTA, CDR2 FQGNSA. This CDR3 spans 14 amino acids.

In DNA form, the CDR3 reads TGTGCCAGCACCATCGACAGGGGTAATTACAATGAGCAGTTCTTC. Amino acids: CASTIDRGNYNEQFF. The V call is TRBV6-5, the J call TRBJ2-1; 8 bases line up with TRBD1. From germline, CDR1 is MNHEY and CDR2 SVGAGI. V lost 7 bases, J lost 4 bases, and 9 bases stayed unmatched. The CDR3 totals 15 residues.

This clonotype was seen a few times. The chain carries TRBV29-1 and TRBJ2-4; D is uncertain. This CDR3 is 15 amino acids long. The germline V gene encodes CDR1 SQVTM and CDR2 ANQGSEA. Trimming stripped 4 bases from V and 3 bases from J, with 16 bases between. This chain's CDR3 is CSVGDVPGGKNIQYF. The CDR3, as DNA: TGCAGCGTTGGGGATGTGCCTGGCGGCAAAAACATTCAGTACTTC.

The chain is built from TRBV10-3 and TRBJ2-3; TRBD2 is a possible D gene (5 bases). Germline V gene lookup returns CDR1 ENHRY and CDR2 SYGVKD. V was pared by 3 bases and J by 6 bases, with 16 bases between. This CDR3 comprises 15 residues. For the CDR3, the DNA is TGTGCCATCAGTGACTCTCGGGGTGAAGCTGATACGCAGTATTTT. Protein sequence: CAISDSRGEADTQYF.

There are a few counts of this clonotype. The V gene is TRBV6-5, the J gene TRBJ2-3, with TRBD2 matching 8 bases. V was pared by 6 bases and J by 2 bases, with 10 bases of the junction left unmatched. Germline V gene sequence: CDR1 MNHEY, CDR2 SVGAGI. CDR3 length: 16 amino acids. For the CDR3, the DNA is TGTGCCAGCAGACTTGGCGGGGGGTCCCCCACAGATACGCAGTATTTT. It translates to CASRLGGGSPTDTQYF.

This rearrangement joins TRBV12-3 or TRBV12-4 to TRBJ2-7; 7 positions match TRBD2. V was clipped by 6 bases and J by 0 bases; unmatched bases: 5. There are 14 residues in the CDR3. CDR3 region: CASRASGDSYEQYF. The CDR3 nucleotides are TGTGCCAGCAGGGCTAGCGGTGACTCCTACGAGCAGTACTTC.

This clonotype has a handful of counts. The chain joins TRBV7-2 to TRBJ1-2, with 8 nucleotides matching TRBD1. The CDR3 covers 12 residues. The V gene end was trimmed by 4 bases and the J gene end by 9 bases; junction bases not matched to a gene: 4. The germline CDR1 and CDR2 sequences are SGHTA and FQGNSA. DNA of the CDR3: TGTGCCAGCAGCTCAGGACAGGGTAGCTACACCTTC. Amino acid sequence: CASSSGQGSYTF.